The sequence of this T cell receptor beta chain was determined in a study of blood T cell repertoires in COVID-19. Background on the study: COVID-19 samples collected from the United States, Italy and Spain covered acute and convalescent phases. The cDNA or gDNA used as material had been derived from T cells, B-cell-depleted T cells, or PBMCs.

Authors' analysis steps: Amplification from reference gene primers served as the basis for estimated nucleated cell counts. Profiled with immunoSEQ multiplex PCR; TCRdb holds only in-frame clones, not every one. V, J and clone size derive from that table, while D and trimming were established from the DNA sequence. This table holds fewer than 250,000 clones, 85% to 90% found once. Material: peripheral blood. The TCR sequence derives from a man in his forties or fifties with acute or convalescent COVID-19.

DNA for the CDR3: TGTGCCAGCAGCCGGGGACAGGCCGCCGGGGAGCTGTTTTTT. Translating gives CASSRGQAAGELFF. This chain links TRBV7-2 with TRBJ2-2, with 8 bases identical to TRBD1. V gave up 5 bases and J gave up 6 bases; unmatched junction bases: 5. There are 14 residues in the CDR3. In germline, CDR1 is SGHTA, CDR2 FQGNSA.